These T cell receptor beta chains were read from a single sample in a study of OX40 agonist ivuxolimab in advanced cancers. Data came from immunoSEQ multiplex PCR; TCRdb stores just in-frame clones and leaves some out. The repertoire holds 45,000 to 65,000 clones, with about nine tenths as singletons. The source was CD4+ or CD8+ T cells sorted from blood, collected in a trial of the OX40 agonist ivuxolimab. The receptor source for this set is an adult with an advanced solid tumor such as melanoma, head and neck, liver or kidney cancer. Each CDR3 is given without its conserved first and last residue. A D gene is named only where the DNA matches it firmly.

D gene: TRBD1; V gene: TRBV20-1; CDR3 protein: SAEDRFAQY
D gene: .; V gene: TRBV9; CDR3 protein: ASSALLGGQF
D gene: TRBD1; V gene: TRBV7-3; CDR3 protein: ASSHGQGAEAF
D gene: .; V gene: TRBV6-1; CDR3 protein: ASSDIGRVYGYT
D gene: TRBD1; V gene: TRBV30; CDR3 protein: AFTGGRKGYT
D gene: TRBD2; V gene: TRBV14; CDR3 protein: ASSPEGLAGGPRFLGYEQF
D gene: .; V gene: TRBV10-3; CDR3 protein: AISGEGTSGNTIY
D gene: .; V gene: TRBV6-1; CDR3 protein: ASSFPGSIYGYT
D gene: TRBD1; V gene: TRBV5-1; CDR3 protein: ASSLAWGQGWNEQF
D gene: .; V gene: TRBV14; CDR3 protein: ASSPTKTQETQY
D gene: .; V gene: TRBV18; CDR3 protein: ASSPPQGWTDTQY
D gene: .; V gene: TRBV18; CDR3 protein: ASSPSTGESY
D gene: .; V gene: TRBV6-6; CDR3 protein: ASRYGVNTEAF
D gene: .; V gene: TRBV28; CDR3 protein: ASSSPTVSPYGYT
D gene: .; V gene: TRBV5-1; CDR3 protein: ASHPGGTQETQY
D gene: .; V gene: TRBV5-1; CDR3 protein: ASSAHAGFGTDTQY
D gene: .; V gene: TRBV4-2; CDR3 protein: ASSQDMAGYYGYT
D gene: .; V gene: TRBV19; CDR3 protein: ASSISQVNTGELF
D gene: TRBD2; V gene: TRBV11-3; CDR3 protein: ASSLDSGTYNEQF
D gene: .; V gene: TRBV6-1; CDR3 protein: ASSAQGFPNNEQF
D gene: .; V gene: TRBV6-5; CDR3 protein: ASNRDYSTDTQY
D gene: TRBD2; V gene: TRBV7-2; CDR3 protein: ASSLLAGSYEQY
D gene: .; V gene: TRBV6-5; CDR3 protein: ASSYGATNEKLF
D gene: TRBD2; V gene: TRBV18; CDR3 protein: ASSPLPSGSTDTQY
D gene: .; V gene: TRBV4-2; CDR3 protein: ASSQVGGLLSYEQY
D gene: TRBD1; V gene: TRBV19; CDR3 protein: ASSPEQGETQY
D gene: .; V gene: TRBV30; CDR3 protein: AWSVLEGYT
D gene: .; V gene: TRBV27; CDR3 protein: ASSGTGHEQY
D gene: .; V gene: TRBV7-3; CDR3 protein: ASSEQGGATEAF
D gene: .; V gene: TRBV7-3; CDR3 protein: ASSNTGELF
D gene: .; V gene: TRBV30; CDR3 protein: AWSAAPRLGMTYEQY